This T cell receptor beta chain was sequenced in a study of T cells in Graves' hyperthyroidism and ophthalmopathy (dated 2019 in TCRdb). As for the study more broadly: Peripheral blood samples were taken at the time of initial diagnosis, prior to any treatment. To identify TCR V-J signatures that set the groups apart, the researchers used a discovery cohort of more than 95 patients, made up of around 40 with Graves' ophthalmopathy and 57 with stable Graves' hyperthyroidism. Prospective prediction of ophthalmopathy was tested in an independent validation cohort of approximately 19 hyperthyroidism patients and roughly 16 patients who later progressed to ophthalmopathy. The roughly 100 discovery patients were randomly divided into training and test sets at a 7:3 ratio. In roughly six Graves' hyperthyroidism patients, the study also compared T-cell repertoires from thyroid tissue with T-cell repertoires from blood. After blood sampling, hyperthyroidism patients were treated with methimazole at a starting dose of 30 mg daily, and ophthalmopathy patients were treated with high-dose intravenous methylprednisolone. The paper describes TCR Vbeta CDR3 sequencing of 135 peripheral blood samples, made up of 40 to 45 ophthalmopathy patients, roughly 75 hyperthyroidism patients and 17 progressor patients. Study-wide conclusions, independent of this receptor: Sample size was not statistically predetermined, and investigators were not blinded to group allocation. In validation, the model predicted progression to ophthalmopathy with 60% to 71% sensitivity and about 73% specificity, a median of 6.5 months before onset. Most expanded thyroid clonotypes (frequency above 0.001) were also detected in blood, suggesting blood repertoires may reflect thyroid immune responses. A model built on a 13 V-J signature distinguished ophthalmopathy from stable hyperthyroidism, reaching 85% to 90% sensitivity and about 81% specificity in cross-validation and 80%/75% in testing.

Ends trimmed: V by 2 bases, J by 8 bases; bases unmatched to a gene: 8. From the germline V gene, CDR1 is MNHNS and CDR2 is SASEGT. Its CDR3 holds 15 amino acids, cysteine through phenylalanine. Just CDR3 DNA is preserved here, 45 bases in frame from base 1. A patient counted as having stable Graves' hyperthyroidism if no progression to ophthalmopathy occurred over 18 months of follow-up. Hyperthyroidism patients were aged 18 to 65 years and newly diagnosed, with disease duration of less than 2 months. Patients with uncontrolled infections, other autoimmune diseases, pregnancy or lactation were excluded. Clinical symptoms, serum thyroxine and TRAb, thyroid ultrasound, and orbital computed tomography formed the basis for the diagnoses. PBMCs were isolated from more than 8 ml of fresh peripheral blood by Ficoll-Paque density gradient centrifugation. Trizol reagent was used to extract total RNA, and RNA quality was then checked on an Agilent 2100 Bioanalyzer.

This clonotype came up many times. The antigen this receptor binds is unknown. No much larger clonotype is one base removed from it; base qualities were not supplied. The TCR beta CDR3 regions were amplified from the RNA transcripts. The TCR CDR3 was subjected to a first round of RT-PCR using the HTBI primer set and the Qiagen OneStep RT-PCR kit. A second multiplex PCR round built the libraries, followed by size selection and purification. The libraries were sequenced on an Illumina HiSeq2000 using paired-end 100 bp reads. The source study handled its data this way. Raw data were processed with SOAPnuke, discarding reads with adapters, uncalled bases, mean Phred below 15, or no exact constant-primer or identifier match. COPE v1.2.5 was used to merge high-quality paired reads, and clonotypes were defined as unique nucleotide sequences. Clonotypes were aligned to IMGT TRBV, TRBD and TRBJ reference segments using MiTCR v1.1. The analysis was restricted to V-J combinations with a frequency above 0.0001, which together covered over 99% of the repertoires. A TCS score was defined as the ratio between F50 (clonal expansion) and ExV (chaos), using BLOSUM62-based TCRdist between CDR3 peptides within each V-J. Welch's t-statistics and random forest reduced 500 to 550 V-J features to roughly 13, which were used in a naive Bayes classifier (R e1071). Starting from the raw public reads, TCRdb applied fastp trimming at Q25, assembled clones with MiXCR and retained in-frame beta chains. Every entry covers one CDR3 protein and lists the most common genes and DNA from its rows. TCRdb's processing, not the authors' own work, is the source of the V and J calls. Present in this sample are roughly 170,000 distinct CDR3 sequences, more than 15% of which were seen just once. Around 27% of the sample belongs to the ten largest clones.

The clonotype originates from a woman aged 45-60 years with Graves' hyperthyroidism. The chain uses TRBV6-1 and TRBJ2-3; 9 junctional bases match TRBD2. Sequencing was done on a sample of blood. The DNA reads as follows: TGTGCCAGCAGTGAACAGCGGGGGGTGTTCGGTACGCAGTATTTT. It translates as CASSEQRGVFGTQYF.